This TCR beta chain came from a study of shared clonotypes between healthy human individuals. The CDR3 is 16 residues long. J lost 6 bases, V lost 2 bases, and 13 bases had no gene match. Germline CDR1 reads MDHEN; CDR2 reads SYDVKM. This clone was seen at least ten times. At the deep level, the assay was run. The data were produced by immunoSEQ multiplex PCR, yet TCRdb's version contains in-frame clones alone and is incomplete. The sample comprises fewer than 1.4 million clones, approximately 80% of which are singletons, and 0.55% to 0.7% rests with the top ten. The sequencing sample was made of memory CD4+ T cells from PBMCs. The subset is: CD45RA-negative fraction. The rearrangement joins TRBV28 to TRBJ2-7; 7 bases match TRBD2. The receptor's source is a man aged 18 to 29 in good health. Some clones in this sample may be carry-over from other donors' samples. This CDR3 reads CASSLGTTRRGGEQYF. The CDR3 DNA is TGTGCCAGCAGTTTAGGGACTACCCGACGGGGAGGCGAGCAGTACTTC.